This entry lists 14 T cell receptor beta chains sequenced from one sample in a study of T cell repertoires in cytomegalovirus infection (dated by TCRdb to 2018 to 2020). This sample was sequenced with an Illumina HiSeq 1500. TCRdb ran its own pipeline on the public reads, namely fastp trimming at Q25 and MiXCR clone calling, and kept in-frame beta chains. Rows merge per CDR3 protein into single entries with the most common DNA and genes. The sample data list about 740,000 distinct CDR3 sequences, and under 40% of these were observed just once. 2.5% to 3.5% of the sample rests with the top ten. The sequenced sample consisted of PBMCs. These receptors came from a human donor in good health (CMV status not recorded). Some clones in this sample may be carry-over from other donors' samples.

Only one count was recorded for this clonotype. The chain recombines TRBV29-1 with TRBJ1-1; no firm D call. CDR3 size: 15 residues. The V gene lost 5 bases and the J gene lost 3 bases, with 19 bases spanning the gap. In germline, CDR1 is SQVTM, CDR2 ANQGSEA. Written as DNA, the CDR3 is TGCAGCGTTTTTTCCTTAACCCAGGTCTACACTGAAGCTTTCTTT. It translates to CSVFSLTQVYTEAFF.

This clonotype has more than one count but fewer than ten. The chain joins TRBV28 to TRBJ1-6; unclear D gene. Trimming pared 3 bases from V and 4 bases from J, leaving 10 bases between. This CDR3 has 15 amino acids. CDR1 is MDHEN, CDR2 SYDVKM, per germline. The CDR3, as DNA: TGTGCCAGCAGTTTTAGGAATCGGTATAATTCACCCCTCCACTTT. Its protein product is CASSFRNRYNSPLHF.

As to this clonotype: A much bigger clone sits one base away, suggesting this may be a read error. In DNA form, the CDR3 reads TGTGCCAGTATTATAAAGGCAGGGGGCCCCACTGAAGCTTTCTTT. Amino acids: CASIIKAGGPTEAFF. The chain carries TRBV19 and TRBJ1-1; 8 bases are shared with TRBD1. There are 15 residues in the CDR3. The germline V gene has CDR1 LNHDA and CDR2 SQIVND (reference sequence). Filled out from reference TRBV19 and TRBJ1-1, the complete variable domain reads DGGITQSPKYLFRKEGQNVTLSCEQNLNHDAMYWYRQDPGQGLRLIYYSQIVNDFQKGDIAEGYSVSREKKESFPLTVTSAQKNPTAFYLCASIIKAGGPTEAFFGQGTRLTVV.

This chain connects TRBV6-6 to TRBJ2-2; 7 bases agree with TRBD1. V shed 5 bases, J shed 8 bases, and the junction held 8 bases outside the gene matches. The CDR3 is 14 amino acids. Per germline, CDR1 MNHNY and CDR2 SVGAGI (reference sequence). The CDR3 coding sequence is TGTGCCAGCAGTAGACAGGGTGGTAGTGGGGAGCTGTTTTTT. This encodes CASSRQGGSGELFF.

This clonotype has a handful of counts. This chain uses TRBV9 with TRBJ2-5; 7 positions agree with TRBD2. CDR1 and CDR2 from the germline V gene are SGDLS and YYNGEE. J lost 5 bases, V lost 3 bases, and 13 bases had no gene match. The CDR3 runs to 16 residues. Here the CDR3 DNA reads TGTGCCAGCAGCGCTTACCAGGGACTACCTTCGGAGACCCAGTACTTC. Amino acids: CASSAYQGLPSETQYF.

Remarks on this clonotype: Germline and junction disagree at one end, which may indicate a read error. The CDR3 DNA is TGTGCCAGCAGCAAGCGCCTCGGGAACACTGAAGATTTCTTT. Protein: CASSKRLGNTEDFF. This chain uses TRBV11-2 with TRBJ1-1, with D unclear. Germline CDR1 is SGHAT and CDR2 is FQNNGV. This CDR3 comprises 14 residues. The variable domain in full, completed from reference TRBV11-2 and TRBJ1-1, reads EAGVAQSPRYKIIEKRQSVAFWCNPISGHATLYWYQQILGQGPKLLIQFQNNGVVDDSQLPKDRFSAERLKGVDSTLKIQPAKLEDSAVYLCASSKRLGNTEDFFGQGTRLTVV.

The chain uses TRBV12-5 and TRBJ2-7; either TRBD1 or TRBD2 may supply D (5 bases each). Germline assignment: CDR1 LGHNT and CDR2 FRNRAP. The CDR3 totals 12 residues. V was clipped by 5 bases and J by 5 bases, with 10 bases between them. The CDR3 spells CASGVGVHEQYF. CDR3 bases: TGTGCTAGTGGTGTGGGGGTACACGAGCAGTACTTC.

The gene calls are TRBV29-1 and TRBJ1-5, with unresolved D. This CDR3 is built from 19 residues. Germline V gives CDR1 SQVTM, CDR2 ANQGSEA. V lost 3 bases to trimming and J lost 0 bases, with 24 bases between them. The CDR3 nucleotides are TGCAGCGTTGACGGGGTGGATAACTATTACCACCCTAGCAATCAGCCCCAGCATTTT. Residues: CSVDGVDNYYHPSNQPQHF.

The chain employs TRBV20-1 and TRBJ2-3; no clear D. Germline V gene sequence: CDR1 DFQATT, CDR2 SNEGSKA (reference sequence). This CDR3 is built from 15 residues. V was cut by 6 bases and J by 9 bases, with 25 bases left in between. CDR3: CSAKGHGQSRTTQYF. CDR3 bases: TGCAGTGCAAAAGGGCACGGTCAGTCACGAACCACGCAGTATTTT.

This clonotype was counted a few times. The chain combines TRBV12-3 or TRBV12-4 with TRBJ2-7; TRBD2 aligns across 8 bases. After removal of 5 bases from V and 0 bases from J, the junction contained 9 bases not matched to a gene. The CDR3 covers 16 residues. The CDR3 sequence is CASSPFSGKSSYEQYF. The CDR3 DNA reads as TGTGCCAGCAGTCCCTTTAGCGGGAAGAGCTCCTACGAGCAGTACTTC.

The chain employs TRBV5-4 and TRBJ2-5; 8 bases match TRBD2. Trimming at V came to 4 bases and at J to 1 base, leaving 9 bases not matched to a gene. The CDR3 consists of 16 residues. CDR1 and CDR2 (germline): SGHNT, YYREEE (reference sequence). The CDR3 DNA reads as TGTGCCAGCAGCCGGGGGGGGCGGGGCGTCCAAGAGACCCAGTACTTC. Translating it yields CASSRGGRGVQETQYF.

The chain couples TRBV12-3 or TRBV12-4 to TRBJ2-7, with D tentatively TRBD1 (5 bases). The ends were cut back, 4 bases at V and 2 bases at J, with 9 bases in the middle. The CDR3 consists of 13 residues. CDR3 in amino acids: CASSYLTAYEQYF. The DNA for the CDR3 is TGTGCCAGCAGTTACCTGACAGCCTACGAGCAGTACTTC.

There are a few counts of this clonotype. The rearrangement links TRBV28 to TRBJ1-3, with D perhaps matching TRBD1 (6 bases). V lost 3 bases and J lost 9, with 15 bases in between. CDR3 length: 14 amino acids. Germline V gene sequence: CDR1 MDHEN, CDR2 SYDVKM. Here the CDR3 reads CASSLRGNWGTIYF. The CDR3 bases are TGTGCCAGCAGTTTGAGGGGGAACTGGGGCACCATATATTTT.

The genes are TRBV5-4 and TRBJ2-3, with 11 bases that match TRBD2. With V trimmed by 4 bases and J by 10 bases, 11 bases remained unmatched. CDR1 and CDR2 from the germline V gene are SGHNT and YYREEE (reference sequence). The CDR3 spans 15 residues. The CDR3 loop is CASSPSLAGGEAQYF. In DNA form, the CDR3 reads TGTGCCAGCAGCCCTAGCCTAGCGGGAGGAGAAGCGCAGTATTTT.